The clone carrying this T cell receptor (beta chain) appeared many times. Its matching antigen is unknown. CDR3 size: 11 residues. By quantitative 5'-RACE with molecular barcodes, the TCR beta libraries were made. From the 5' RACE reads, TCRdb called clonotypes with MiXCR, one entry per CDR3 protein. Counted here are a few hundred thousand distinct CDR3 sequences, roughly 8% occurring once; the ten biggest clones make up more than 12%. This sample is drawn from a study of CD8 T cells in ankylosing spondylitis. Notes on the study in general: Blood from ankylosing spondylitis patients appeared to carry a characteristic roughly 8-variant TCR beta motif. Prior literature has documented some motif variants in synovial fluid and blood from reactive arthritis. Reportedly, disease-linked clones are significantly enriched in ankylosing spondylitis patients' matched synovial fluid.

The receptor was isolated from a male donor with ankylosing spondylitis. Sequencing was done on a sample of blood, either unsorted or a sorted T cell fraction (not recorded which). The chain joins TRBV21-1 to TRBJ1-3. TRBV21-1 constitutes a pseudogene. The chain's CDR3 is CASSKGNTIYF. The DNA of the CDR3 is TGTGCCAGCAGCAAAGGGAACACCATATATTTT.